This TCR beta chain was captured by sequencing in a study of T cells in Graves' hyperthyroidism and ophthalmopathy. This clonotype was counted ten times or more. Its antigen remains unidentified. Calling Graves' hyperthyroidism stable meant ophthalmopathy did not progress within 18 months. Reasons for excluding patients were uncontrolled infection, other autoimmune disease, pregnancy or lactation. Germline V lookup: CDR1 MNHNS, CDR2 SASEGT. V lost 5 bases and J lost 1, with 7 bases in between. The CDR3 extends over 13 amino acids. RNA transcripts served as the template for amplifying TCR beta CDR3 regions. Using the HTBI primer set, a first-round RT-PCR was run on the TCR CDR3. From the multiplex PCR reads, TCRdb called clonotypes with MiXCR, one entry per CDR3 protein. The data contain about 570,000 distinct CDR3 sequences, 14% of them seen just once; the ten biggest clones take up 11% to 15%. Broader study findings: Most expanded thyroid clonotypes above 0.001 recurred in blood.

This chain uses TRBV6-1 with TRBJ2-3; D not certain. This TCR was recovered from a woman in her 40s with Graves' hyperthyroidism. Sequencing used blood. The chain's CDR3 is CASSPWGTDTQYF. The CDR3 bases are TGTGCCAGCAGTCCGTGGGGCACAGATACGCAGTATTTT.